The source of this TCR beta chain is a study of cytomegalovirus exposure and HLA in healthy donors. This PCR relied on a set of 60 Vbeta primers and 13 Jbeta primers. The repertoire was sequenced with immunoSEQ multiplex PCR; TCRdb's copy has only in-frame clones and lacks some. The sample lists about 130,000 clones, roughly 72% occurring once. The germline V and J ends were trimmed by 7 bases and 1 base, with 10 bases remaining between them. The length of the CDR3 is 13 residues. Germline CDR1 MGHDK, CDR2 SYGVNS. There are a few counts of this clone. The origin of this receptor is a man aged 35 to 55 in good health and CMV-seropositive. The material sequenced was PBMCs. The chain recombines TRBV25-1 with TRBJ1-1; no reliable D call. The CDR3 DNA reads TGTGCCAGCACCCTCGCCGGGAACACTGAAGCTTTCTTT. Translation: CASTLAGNTEAFF.